The clone carrying this T cell receptor (beta chain) was seen only a few times. Its specificity is unknown. Gene names follow the mouse nomenclature. The pooled cutaneous lymph node cells were sorted using several markers (CD4, CD8alpha, NKG2D, NKG2ACE and others). cDNA reverse transcribed from extracted RNA served as the sequencing template. Here immunoSEQ multiplex PCR was the method, and the copy in TCRdb shows in-frame clones only, minus some. The data show about 270,000 clones, with none appearing a single time. This sample stems from a study of CD8+ T cells in alopecia areata. Study context: Female roughly 6-11-week-old C3H/HeJ recipients received skin from approximately 6-12-month-old C3H/HeJ graft donors with spontaneous alopecia. Regarding the study as a whole: Sequences from scalp samples also cover resident alphabeta T cells of normal skin. Compared with normal scalp, lesional scalp had higher clonality and more expanded CD8+ clones.

This receptor was identified in a C3H/HeJ mouse with alopecia areata. For this mouse line, the MHC haplotype is H2-k. The source material was CD4+ T cells sorted from a lymph node.

The sequenced CDR3 bases are TGTGCCAGCAACTCGGGACAGCCTAATTCGCCC. Translation: CASNSGQPNSP. The entire CDR3 is CASNSGQPNSPLYF. This rearrangement joins TRBV19 to TRBJ1-6, with 7 bases identical to TRBD1. The sequence runs out 3 residues before the end of the CDR3; the remainder is reconstructed from the germline J gene. TRBJ1-6 is marked as an open reading frame, function uncertain. The CDR3 is 14 residues long. J was trimmed by 6 bases and V by 6 bases; bases with no gene match: 6. CDR1 and CDR2 (germline): FNHDT, SITEND (reference sequence).